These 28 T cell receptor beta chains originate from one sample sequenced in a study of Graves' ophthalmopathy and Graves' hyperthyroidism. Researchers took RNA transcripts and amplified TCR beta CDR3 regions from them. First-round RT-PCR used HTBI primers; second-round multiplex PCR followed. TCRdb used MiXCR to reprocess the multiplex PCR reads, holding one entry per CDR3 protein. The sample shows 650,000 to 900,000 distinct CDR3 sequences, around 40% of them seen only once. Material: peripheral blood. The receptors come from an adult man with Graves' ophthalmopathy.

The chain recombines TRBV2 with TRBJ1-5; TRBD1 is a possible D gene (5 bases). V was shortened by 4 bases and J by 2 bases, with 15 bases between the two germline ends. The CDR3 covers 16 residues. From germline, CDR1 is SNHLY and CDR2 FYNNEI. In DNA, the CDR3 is TGTGCCAGCAGTGGGGGAAGACTCAGGGGCAATCAGCCCCAGCATTTT. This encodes CASSGGRLRGNQPQHF.

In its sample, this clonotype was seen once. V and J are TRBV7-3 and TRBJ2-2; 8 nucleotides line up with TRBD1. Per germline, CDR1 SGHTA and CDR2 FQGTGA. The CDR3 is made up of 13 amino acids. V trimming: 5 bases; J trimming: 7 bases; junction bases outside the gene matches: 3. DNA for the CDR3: TGTGCCAGCAGCCCCACAGGGGGCGGGGAGCTGTTTTTT. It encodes CASSPTGGGELFF.

CDR3 residues: CASSENAGLRKETQYF. The CDR3 DNA reads as TGTGCCAGCAGTGAAAACGCGGGCCTTAGAAAAGAGACCCAGTACTTC. The chain recombines TRBV2 with TRBJ2-5; tentatively, D is TRBD2 (5 bases). Trimming took 2 bases from V and 3 from J, leaving 16 bases between them. The germline V gene has CDR1 SNHLY and CDR2 FYNNEI. The CDR3 runs to 16 residues.

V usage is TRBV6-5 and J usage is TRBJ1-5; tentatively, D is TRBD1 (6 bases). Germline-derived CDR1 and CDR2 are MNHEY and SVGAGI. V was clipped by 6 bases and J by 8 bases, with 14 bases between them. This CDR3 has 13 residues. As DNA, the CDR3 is TGTGCCAGCAGGGTAGGGGGAATGGAGCCCCAGCATTTT. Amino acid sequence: CASRVGGMEPQHF.

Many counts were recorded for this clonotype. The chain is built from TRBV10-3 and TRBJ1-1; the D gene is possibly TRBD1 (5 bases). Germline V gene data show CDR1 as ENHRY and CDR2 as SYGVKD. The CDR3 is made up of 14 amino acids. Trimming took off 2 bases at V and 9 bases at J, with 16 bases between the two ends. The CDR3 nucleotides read TGTGCCATCAGTGAGGGGCAGGGCGGTTCTCAAGCTTTCTTT. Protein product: CAISEGQGGSQAFF.

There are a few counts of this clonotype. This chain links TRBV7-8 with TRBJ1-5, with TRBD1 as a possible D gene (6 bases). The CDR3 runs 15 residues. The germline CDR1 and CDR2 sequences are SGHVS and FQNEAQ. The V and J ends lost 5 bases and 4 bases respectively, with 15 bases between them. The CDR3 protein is CASSRTGQPNQPQHF. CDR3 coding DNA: TGTGCCAGCAGCCGAACAGGACAGCCGAATCAGCCCCAGCATTTT.

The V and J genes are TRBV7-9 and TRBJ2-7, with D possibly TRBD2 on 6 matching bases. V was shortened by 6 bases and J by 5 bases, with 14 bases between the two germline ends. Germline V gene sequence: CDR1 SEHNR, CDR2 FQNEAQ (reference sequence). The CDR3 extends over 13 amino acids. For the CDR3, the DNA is TGTGCCAGCAGGGGGGGAGCTTGGGACGAGCAGTACTTC. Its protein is CASRGGAWDEQYF.

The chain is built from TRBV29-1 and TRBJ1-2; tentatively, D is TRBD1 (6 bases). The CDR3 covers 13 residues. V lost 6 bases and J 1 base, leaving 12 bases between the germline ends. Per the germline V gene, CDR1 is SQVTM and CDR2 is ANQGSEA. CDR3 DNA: TGCAGCGTAGGGGCAGGGGATAACTATGGCTACACCTTC. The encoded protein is CSVGAGDNYGYTF.

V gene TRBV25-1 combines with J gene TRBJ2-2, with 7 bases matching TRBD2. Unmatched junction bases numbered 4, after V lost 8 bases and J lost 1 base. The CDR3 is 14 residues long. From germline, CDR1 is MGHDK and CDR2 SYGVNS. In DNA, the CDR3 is TGTGCCAGCGTTGGGGGGGGGAACACCGGGGAGCTGTTTTTT. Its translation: CASVGGGNTGELFF.

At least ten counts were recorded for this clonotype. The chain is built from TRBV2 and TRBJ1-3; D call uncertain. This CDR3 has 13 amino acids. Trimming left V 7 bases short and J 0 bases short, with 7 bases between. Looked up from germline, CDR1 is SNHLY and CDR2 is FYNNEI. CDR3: CASTASSGNTIYF. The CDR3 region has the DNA TGTGCCAGCACGGCTTCCTCTGGAAACACCATATATTTT.

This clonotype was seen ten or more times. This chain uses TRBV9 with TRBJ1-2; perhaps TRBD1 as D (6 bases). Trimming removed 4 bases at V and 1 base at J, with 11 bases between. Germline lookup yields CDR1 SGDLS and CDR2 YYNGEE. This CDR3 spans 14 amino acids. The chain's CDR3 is CASSPGQRNYGYTF. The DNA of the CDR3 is TGTGCCAGCAGCCCAGGACAGCGTAACTATGGCTACACCTTC.

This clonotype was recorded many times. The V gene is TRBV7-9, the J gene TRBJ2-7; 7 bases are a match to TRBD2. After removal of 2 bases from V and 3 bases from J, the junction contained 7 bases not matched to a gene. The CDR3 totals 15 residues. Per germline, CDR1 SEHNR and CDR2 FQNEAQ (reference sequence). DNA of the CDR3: TGTGCCAGCAGCTTATTGCCGGGAGGACACTACGAGCAGTACTTC. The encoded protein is CASSLLPGGHYEQYF.

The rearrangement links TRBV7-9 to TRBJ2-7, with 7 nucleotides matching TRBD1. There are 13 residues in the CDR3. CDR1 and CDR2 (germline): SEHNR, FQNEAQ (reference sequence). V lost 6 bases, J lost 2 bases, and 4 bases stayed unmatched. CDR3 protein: CASRTGYPYEQYF. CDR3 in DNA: TGTGCCAGCAGGACAGGGTATCCCTACGAGCAGTACTTC.

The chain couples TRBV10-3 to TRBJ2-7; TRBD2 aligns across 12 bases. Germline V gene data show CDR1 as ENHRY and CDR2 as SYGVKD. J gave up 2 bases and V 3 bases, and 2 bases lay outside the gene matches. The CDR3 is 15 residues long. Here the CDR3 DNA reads TGTGCCATCAGTGAAGGACTAGCGGGACCCTACGAGCAGTACTTC. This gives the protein CAISEGLAGPYEQYF.

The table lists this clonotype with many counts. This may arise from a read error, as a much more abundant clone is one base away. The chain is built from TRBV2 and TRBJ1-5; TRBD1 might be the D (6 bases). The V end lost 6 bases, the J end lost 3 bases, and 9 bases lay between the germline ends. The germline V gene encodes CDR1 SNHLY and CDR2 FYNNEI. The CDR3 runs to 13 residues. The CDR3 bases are TGTGCCAGCAGCCGGGACATCAATCAGCCCCAGCATTTT. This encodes CASSRDINQPQHF.

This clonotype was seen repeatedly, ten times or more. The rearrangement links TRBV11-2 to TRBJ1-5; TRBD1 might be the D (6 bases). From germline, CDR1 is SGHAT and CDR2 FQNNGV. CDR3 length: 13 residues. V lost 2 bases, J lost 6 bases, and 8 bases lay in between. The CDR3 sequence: CASSLRGAQPQHF. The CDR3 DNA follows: TGTGCCAGCAGCTTACGGGGGGCTCAGCCCCAGCATTTT.

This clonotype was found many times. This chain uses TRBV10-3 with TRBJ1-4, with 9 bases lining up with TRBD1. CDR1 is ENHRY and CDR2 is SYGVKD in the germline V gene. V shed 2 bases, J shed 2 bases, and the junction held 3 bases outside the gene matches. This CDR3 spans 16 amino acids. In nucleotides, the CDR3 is TGTGCCATCAGTGAGAGAGGACAGGGGACTAATGAAAAACTGTTTTTT. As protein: CAISERGQGTNEKLFF.

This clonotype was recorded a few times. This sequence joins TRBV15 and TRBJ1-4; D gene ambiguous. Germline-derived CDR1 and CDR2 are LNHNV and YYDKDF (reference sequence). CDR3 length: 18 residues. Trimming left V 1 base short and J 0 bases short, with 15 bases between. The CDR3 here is CATSRVILRATTNEKLFF. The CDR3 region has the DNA TGTGCCACCAGCAGAGTAATTCTTAGAGCAACAACTAATGAAAAACTGTTTTTT. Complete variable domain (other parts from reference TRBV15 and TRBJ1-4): DAMVIQNPRYQVTQFGKPVTLSCSQTLNHNVMYWYQQKSSQAPKLLFHYYDKDFNNEADTPDNFQSRRPNTSFCFLDIRSPGLGDTAMYLCATSRVILRATTNEKLFFGSGTQLSVL.

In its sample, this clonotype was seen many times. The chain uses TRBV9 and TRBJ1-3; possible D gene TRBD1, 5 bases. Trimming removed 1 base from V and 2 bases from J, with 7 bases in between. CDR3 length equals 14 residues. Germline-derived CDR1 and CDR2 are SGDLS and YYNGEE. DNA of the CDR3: TGTGCCAGCAGCGTACAGGGAACTGGAAACACCATATATTTT. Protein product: CASSVQGTGNTIYF.

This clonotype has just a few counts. The CDR3 here is CASSLGGTLPPYGYTF. The CDR3 bases are TGTGCCAGCAGCTTAGGAGGGACATTACCTCCCTATGGCTACACCTTC. J is TRBJ1-2 and V is TRBV13; D may be TRBD1 (6 bases). In germline, CDR1 is PRHDT, CDR2 FYEKMQ (reference sequence). This CDR3 is built from 16 residues. The V and J ends lost 0 bases and 4 bases respectively, with 15 bases between them.

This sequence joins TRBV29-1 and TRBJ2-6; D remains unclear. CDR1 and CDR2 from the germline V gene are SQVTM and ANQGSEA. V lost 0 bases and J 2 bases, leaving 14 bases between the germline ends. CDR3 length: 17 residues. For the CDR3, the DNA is TGCAGCGTTGAAGATCCCTACCGTCGTCCTGGGGCCAACGTCCTGACTTTC. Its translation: CSVEDPYRRPGANVLTF.

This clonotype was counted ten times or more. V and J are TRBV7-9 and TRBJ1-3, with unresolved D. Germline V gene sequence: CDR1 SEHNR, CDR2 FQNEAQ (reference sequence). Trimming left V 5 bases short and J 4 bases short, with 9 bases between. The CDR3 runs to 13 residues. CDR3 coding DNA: TGTGCCAGCAGCCAAAGCCTCGGAAACACCATATATTTT. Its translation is CASSQSLGNTIYF.

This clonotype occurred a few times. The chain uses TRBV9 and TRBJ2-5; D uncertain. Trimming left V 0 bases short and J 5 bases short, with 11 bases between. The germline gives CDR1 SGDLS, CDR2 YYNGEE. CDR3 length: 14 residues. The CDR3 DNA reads TGTGCCAGCAGCGTAGATCAAGCGATGGAGACCCAGTACTTC. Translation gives CASSVDQAMETQYF.

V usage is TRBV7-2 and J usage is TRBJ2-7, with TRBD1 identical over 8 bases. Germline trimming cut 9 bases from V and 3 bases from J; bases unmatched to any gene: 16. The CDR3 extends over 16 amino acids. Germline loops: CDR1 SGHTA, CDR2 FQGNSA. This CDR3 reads CASSTPSARGLYEQYF. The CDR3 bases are TGTGCCAGTAGTACCCCCTCCGCCAGGGGGCTCTACGAGCAGTACTTC.

The DNA for the CDR3 is TGTGCCACCAGCAGAGGCGGGGGATTCGTCCGGCCCCAGCATTTT. It codes for CATSRGGGFVRPQHF. This chain connects TRBV15 to TRBJ1-5, with D tentatively TRBD1 (5 bases). Trimming left V 1 base short and J 9 bases short, with 16 bases between. The CDR3 sequence is 15 residues long. The V gene's germline CDR1 is LNHNV and CDR2 YYDKDF (reference sequence).

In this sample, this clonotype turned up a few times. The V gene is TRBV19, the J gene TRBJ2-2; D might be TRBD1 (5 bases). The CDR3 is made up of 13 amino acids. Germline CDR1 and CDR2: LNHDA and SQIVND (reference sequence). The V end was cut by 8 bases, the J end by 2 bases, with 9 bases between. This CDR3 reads CASFRENTGELFF. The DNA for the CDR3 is TGTGCCAGTTTCAGGGAAAACACCGGGGAGCTGTTTTTT. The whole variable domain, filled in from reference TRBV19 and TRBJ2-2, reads DGGITQSPKYLFRKEGQNVTLSCEQNLNHDAMYWYRQDPGQGLRLIYYSQIVNDFQKGDIAEGYSVSREKKESFPLTVTSAQKNPTAFYLCASFRENTGELFFGEGSRLTVL.

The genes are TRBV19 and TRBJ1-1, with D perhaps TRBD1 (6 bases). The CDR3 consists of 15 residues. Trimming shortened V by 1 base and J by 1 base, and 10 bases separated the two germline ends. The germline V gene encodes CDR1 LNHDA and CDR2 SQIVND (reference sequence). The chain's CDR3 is CASSIGSGQNTEAFF. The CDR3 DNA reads TGTGCCAGTAGTATAGGTTCGGGACAGAACACTGAAGCTTTCTTT.

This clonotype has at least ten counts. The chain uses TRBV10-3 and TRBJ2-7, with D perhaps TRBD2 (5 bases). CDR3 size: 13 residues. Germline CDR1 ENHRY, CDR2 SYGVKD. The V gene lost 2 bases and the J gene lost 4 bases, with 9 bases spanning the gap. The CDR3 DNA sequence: TGTGCCATCAGTGAGGTGAGGGTATACGAGCAGTACTTC. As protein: CAISEVRVYEQYF.